The clone carrying this T cell receptor (beta chain) has just one count. Sequence at one end of the junction differs from germline and may be a read error. The data were obtained in a study of CD8+CD57+ T cells in acquired aplastic anemia. The germline V gene has CDR1 DFQATT and CDR2 SNEGSKA (reference sequence). This CDR3 is built from 13 residues. Genomic DNA, serving as template, underwent TCR beta VDJ and CDR3 profiling. Via MiXCR, TCRdb re-called the reads, giving one row per CDR3 protein. The sample lists 150,000 to 200,000 distinct CDR3 sequences, 64% seen once, with around 45% in the top ten. The sequence was obtained from a human donor with severe aplastic anemia or a healthy control (not recorded which). The specimen was sorted CD4+, CD8+, or CD8+CD57+ T cells (not recorded which) from PBMCs. The J gene is TRBJ2-5, the V gene TRBV20-1; no clear D gene. The CDR3 is CSAREPDRKTQYF. CDR3 nucleotide sequence: TGCAGTGCTCGAGAGCCGGATCGGAAGACCCAGTACTTC.